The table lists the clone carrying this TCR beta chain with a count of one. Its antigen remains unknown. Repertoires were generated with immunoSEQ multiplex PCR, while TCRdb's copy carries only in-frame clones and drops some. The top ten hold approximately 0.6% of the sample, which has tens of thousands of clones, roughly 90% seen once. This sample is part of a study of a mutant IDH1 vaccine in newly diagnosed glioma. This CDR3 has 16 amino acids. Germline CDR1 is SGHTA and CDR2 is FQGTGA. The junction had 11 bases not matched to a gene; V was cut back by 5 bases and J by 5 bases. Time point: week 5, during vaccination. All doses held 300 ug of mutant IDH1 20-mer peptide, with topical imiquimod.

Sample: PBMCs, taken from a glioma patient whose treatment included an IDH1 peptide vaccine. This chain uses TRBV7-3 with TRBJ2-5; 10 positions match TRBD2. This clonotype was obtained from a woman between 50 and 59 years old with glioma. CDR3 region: CASSPTSGIGGETQYF. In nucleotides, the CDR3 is TGTGCCAGCAGCCCTACTAGCGGGATTGGTGGGGAGACCCAGTACTTC.